This entry lists 30 T cell receptor beta chains sequenced from one sample in a study of blood T cell repertoires in COVID-19. TCRdb keeps only in-frame clones here, not all; method: immunoSEQ multiplex PCR. The sample records 250,000 or so clones, roughly 88% being singletons. Sequencing input: peripheral blood. All receptors come from an elderly man with acute or convalescent COVID-19.

Comment on this clone: A read error may account for a junction end that differs from germline. The chain carries TRBV7-7 and TRBJ2-5; 7 nucleotides match TRBD1. CDR1 and CDR2 from the germline V gene are SSHAT and FNYEAQ (reference sequence). This CDR3 region has 13 residues. The CDR3 loop is CASSLDRAETQYF. The CDR3 nucleotides read TGTGCTAGCAGCTTAGACAGGGCAGAGACCCAGTACTTC.

The rearrangement links TRBV4-1 to TRBJ2-3, with D tentatively TRBD1 (5 bases). Germline CDR1 and CDR2: MGHRA and YSYEKL. CDR3 length: 15 amino acids. Between the trimmed V and J ends, which lost 5 bases and 7 bases, there was a span of 19 bases. This chain's CDR3 is CASSATAFLGNTQYF. In nucleotides, the CDR3 is TGCGCCAGCAGCGCGACAGCCTTTCTGGGGAATACGCAGTATTTT.

The chain carries TRBV18 and TRBJ2-1; 10 bases agree with TRBD2. V was pared by 3 bases and J by 6 bases, with 5 bases of the junction left unmatched. The V gene's germline CDR1 is KGHSH and CDR2 LQKENI. This CDR3 comprises 15 residues. The CDR3 DNA follows: TGTGCCAGCTCACCGTCCGGGACTAGCGTCAATGAGCAGTTCTTC. Translating it yields CASSPSGTSVNEQFF.

This clone has only one observation. The chain is built from TRBV6-6 and TRBJ2-1; 11 nucleotides match TRBD1. Germline assignment: CDR1 MNHNY and CDR2 SVGAGI (reference sequence). The CDR3 sequence is 18 residues long. Germline trimming cut 5 bases from V and 8 bases from J; bases unmatched to any gene: 17. The CDR3: CASSPGTGGGPVGDEQFF. The CDR3 DNA sequence: TGTGCCAGCAGTCCTGGGACAGGGGGAGGCCCTGTCGGGGATGAGCAGTTCTTC.

This sequence joins TRBV3-1 (or the pseudogene TRBV3-2) and TRBJ2-7; TRBD1 is a possible D gene (6 bases). This CDR3 is 13 amino acids long. Germline assignment: CDR1 LGHDT and CDR2 YNNKEL (reference sequence). The V end was cut by 5 bases, the J end by 1 base, with 9 bases between. CDR3 region: CASSRGLSYEQYF. The CDR3 DNA is TGTGCCAGCAGCAGGGGGTTATCCTACGAGCAGTACTTC.

The chain is built from TRBV18 and TRBJ2-7; TRBD2 might be the D (6 bases). This CDR3 is built from 14 residues. The germline V and J ends were trimmed by 6 bases and 5 bases, with 17 bases remaining between them. Germline V gives CDR1 KGHSH, CDR2 LQKENI. The CDR3 DNA reads as TGTGCCAGCTCTACCGGGACGGGGGTGGACGAGCAGTACTTC. Its translation is CASSTGTGVDEQYF.

This clone was observed a single time. The gene calls are TRBV10-1 and TRBJ1-1; D is possibly TRBD1 (5 bases). The CDR3 covers 14 residues. The ends were cut back, 3 bases at V and 1 base at J, with 9 bases in the middle. CDR1 WNHNN and CDR2 SYGVQD come from the germline V gene (reference sequence). The CDR3 DNA follows: TGCGCCAGCAGTGAACGGGGGAAGAACACTGAAGCTTTCTTT. This gives the protein CASSERGKNTEAFF.

The gene calls are TRBV3-1 (or the pseudogene TRBV3-2) and TRBJ1-2; TRBD1 agrees at 7 bases. J was trimmed by 6 bases and V by 0 bases; bases with no gene match: 10. Germline lookup yields CDR1 LGHDT and CDR2 YNNKEL (reference sequence). The CDR3 contains 16 residues. CDR3 in amino acids: CASSQDPGRGSDGYTF. CDR3 nucleotide sequence: TGTGCCAGCAGCCAAGACCCGGGCAGGGGGTCCGATGGCTACACCTTC.

The CDR3 spells CACWDRVDQPQHF. The DNA of the CDR3 is TGTGCCTGTTGGGACAGGGTAGATCAGCCCCAGCATTTT. V is TRBV19 and J is TRBJ1-5; 9 bases line up with TRBD1. CDR1 LNHDA and CDR2 SQIVND come from the germline V gene (reference sequence). Unmatched junction bases numbered 7, after V lost 11 bases and J lost 5 bases. CDR3 length: 13 residues.

This clone occurred a few times. The sample carries other DNA sequences with the same CDR3. The rearrangement uses TRBV10-3 and TRBJ2-2; 7 positions match TRBD1. Germline V gene data show CDR1 as ENHRY and CDR2 as SYGVKD. The CDR3 extends over 13 amino acids. The V gene end was trimmed by 4 bases and the J gene end by 4 bases; junction bases not matched to a gene: 0. CDR3 nucleotides: TGTGCCATCAGTGCAGGGGGCACCGGGGAGCTGTTTTTT. This sequence encodes CAISAGGTGELFF.

Worth noting for this clone: The junction departs from the called germline gene at one end, perhaps through a read error. The V gene is TRBV7-2, the J gene TRBJ2-5, with 11 bases matching TRBD2. CDR3 size: 14 residues. Per the germline V gene, CDR1 is SGHTA and CDR2 is FQGNSA. The CDR3 DNA is TGTGCCAGCACCTTAGCGGGGGGGTTGGAGACCCAGTACTTC. Translated: CASTLAGGLETQYF.

This sequence joins TRBV6-2 or TRBV6-3 and TRBJ1-5, with no clear D. The CDR3 extends over 12 amino acids. Germline loops: CDR1 MNHEY, CDR2 SVGEGT. Trimming stripped 5 bases from V and 6 bases from J, with 8 bases between. CDR3 coding DNA: TGTGCCAGCAGTAATTTCGTTCAGCCCCAGCATTTT. This gives the protein CASSNFVQPQHF.

V is TRBV5-5 and J is TRBJ1-3, with TRBD1 identical over 10 bases. Trimming at V came to 4 bases and at J to 0 bases, leaving 4 bases not matched to a gene. CDR3 length equals 16 residues. Germline assignment: CDR1 SGHKS and CDR2 YYEKEE (reference sequence). The CDR3: CASSKGQGLSGNTIYF. The DNA for the CDR3 is TGTGCCAGCAGCAAGGGACAGGGGCTCTCTGGAAACACCATATATTTT.

V gene TRBV19 combines with J gene TRBJ2-1, with 10 bases identical to TRBD2. Germline trimming cut 6 bases from V and 0 bases from J; bases unmatched to any gene: 11. CDR1 and CDR2 (germline): LNHDA, SQIVND (reference sequence). CDR3 length equals 18 residues. CDR3 DNA: TGTGCCAGTAGACGGCTAGCGGGAGTTAGTAGCTCCTACAATGAGCAGTTCTTC. Protein: CASRRLAGVSSSYNEQFF.

The chain is built from TRBV28 and TRBJ2-1, with 7 bases aligning to TRBD2. Looked up from germline, CDR1 is MDHEN and CDR2 is SYDVKM. This CDR3 spans 15 amino acids. V gave up 7 bases and J gave up 5 bases; unmatched junction bases: 11. The chain's CDR3 is CASTGTDAGDNEQFF. In DNA form, the CDR3 reads TGTGCCAGCACAGGGACTGACGCGGGGGACAATGAGCAGTTCTTC.

The chain has TRBV27 and TRBJ1-1, with D uncertain. The V end was cut by 5 bases, the J end by 2 bases, with 15 bases between. CDR1 is MNHEY, CDR2 SMNVEV, per germline (reference sequence). The CDR3 loop spans 15 amino acids. As DNA, the CDR3 is TGTGCCAGCAGTGCGGCCGGGATATCAAACACTGAAGCTTTCTTT. It translates to CASSAAGISNTEAFF.

The rearrangement uses TRBV28 and TRBJ2-5, with TRBD1 matching 9 bases. Germline CDR1 is MDHEN and CDR2 is SYDVKM. The CDR3 contains 15 residues. V dropped 6 bases and J dropped 5; count of bases not matched to a gene: 10. The CDR3 loop reads CASRQDGTGRETQYF. The CDR3 bases are TGTGCCAGCAGACAAGACGGGACAGGGCGTGAGACCCAGTACTTC.

CDR3 loop: CASSPSRVPDTQYF. CDR3 sequence (DNA): TGTGCCAGCTCACCGTCGCGGGTCCCAGATACGCAGTATTTT. The chain couples TRBV18 to TRBJ2-3, with D possibly being TRBD2 (5 bases). The germline V gene encodes CDR1 KGHSH and CDR2 LQKENI. V gave up 3 bases and J gave up 4 bases, with 11 bases separating them. The CDR3 totals 14 residues.

J is TRBJ2-1 and V is TRBV4-2, with 9 bases fitting TRBD2. The CDR3 totals 18 residues. Germline assignment: CDR1 LGHNA and CDR2 YNFKEQ. Trimming cost V 1 base and J 6 bases; bases outside gene matches: 13. The CDR3 DNA sequence: TGTGCCAGCAGCCAAGTGGGGCGACTAGCGGCCCCTGGCAATGAGCAGTTCTTC. This encodes CASSQVGRLAAPGNEQFF.

This clone was seen once. The J gene is TRBJ2-4, the V gene TRBV19; D perhaps matches TRBD1 (5 bases). Germline V gives CDR1 LNHDA, CDR2 SQIVND (reference sequence). The CDR3 runs 16 residues. Trimming cost V 0 bases and J 4 bases, with 13 bases left between them. The CDR3 sequence: CASSIDTQGIKNIQYF. CDR3 bases: TGTGCCAGTAGTATAGATACCCAGGGTATAAAAAACATTCAGTACTTC.

The J gene is TRBJ1-4, the V gene TRBV15; perhaps TRBD1 as D (5 bases). CDR3 length: 16 residues. Germline CDR1 LNHNV, CDR2 YYDKDF (reference sequence). Trimming pared 2 bases from V and 0 bases from J, leaving 10 bases between. The CDR3 nucleotides are TGTGCCACCAGCAGACTGGGGGGGTCAACTAATGAAAAACTGTTTTTT. Its protein product is CATSRLGGSTNEKLFF.

The chain carries TRBV19 and TRBJ1-5, with a tentative D call TRBD1 (5 bases). This CDR3 spans 14 amino acids. Trimming removed 3 bases at V and 2 bases at J, with 8 bases between. Germline CDR1 LNHDA, CDR2 SQIVND (reference sequence). This CDR3 is CASSIRRGNQPQHF. For the CDR3, the DNA is TGTGCCAGTAGTATCCGCAGGGGCAATCAGCCCCAGCATTTT.

This clone has a single count. This chain uses TRBV24-1 with TRBJ2-5; no reliable D call. The germline V gene encodes CDR1 KGHDR and CDR2 SFDVKD. CDR3 length: 15 amino acids. V was shortened by 4 bases and J by 1 base, with 12 bases between the two germline ends. The DNA for the CDR3 is TGTGCCACCAGTGACCACAGACACCTCCAAGAGACCCAGTACTTC. This sequence encodes CATSDHRHLQETQYF.

The V gene is TRBV6-6, the J gene TRBJ2-1, with 10 nucleotides matching TRBD2. This CDR3 region has 13 residues. Losses at the gene ends were 7 bases for V and 7 bases for J; bases not matched to a gene: 4. Germline CDR1 reads MNHNY; CDR2 reads SVGAGI (reference sequence). CDR3 bases: TGTGCCAGCATTTTAGCGGGAGGAAATGAGCAGTTCTTC. Encoded protein: CASILAGGNEQFF.

This clone was counted between two and nine times. CDR3 residues: CASSPRTGFTGELFF. The CDR3 DNA follows: TGTGCCAGCAGCCCCCGGACAGGCTTCACCGGGGAGCTGTTTTTT. The chain employs TRBV3-1 (or the pseudogene TRBV3-2) and TRBJ2-2, with 7 nucleotides matching TRBD1. Germline assignment: CDR1 LGHDT and CDR2 YNNKEL (reference sequence). After removal of 4 bases from V and 4 bases from J, the junction contained 6 bases not matched to a gene. This CDR3 has 15 amino acids.

CDR3 sequence reads: CASSLARLDEQFF. The CDR3 DNA follows: TGCGCCAGCAGCTTGGCCCGGTTGGATGAGCAGTTCTTC. The chain links TRBV5-1 to TRBJ2-1, with D unresolved. The V and J ends lost 0 bases and 8 bases respectively, with 9 bases between them. Per germline, CDR1 SGHRS and CDR2 YFSETQ. The CDR3 is made up of 13 amino acids.

The gene calls are TRBV4-2 and TRBJ2-5, with 11 bases that match TRBD2. V shed 5 bases and J 4 bases; nucleotides not matched to a gene: 12. Germline CDR1 and CDR2: LGHNA and YNFKEQ. CDR3 length: 17 residues. DNA for the CDR3: TGTGCCAGCAGCGAGGCTAGCGGGGGGCCGGGTGGAGAGACCCAGTACTTC. It translates to CASSEASGGPGGETQYF.

The chain employs TRBV7-3 and TRBJ1-2; 9 bases are shared with TRBD1. Germline CDR1 reads SGHTA; CDR2 reads FQGTGA. This CDR3 is 15 amino acids long. Losses at the gene ends were 4 bases for V and 3 bases for J; bases not matched to a gene: 6. In nucleotides, the CDR3 is TGTGCCAGCAGCTATGGACAGGGGTACGACTATGGCTACACCTTC. Translation gives CASSYGQGYDYGYTF.

This rearrangement joins TRBV4-2 to TRBJ2-1; 7 bases match TRBD2. V shed 0 bases, J shed 8 bases, and the junction held 7 bases outside the gene matches. The CDR3 has 15 residues. Germline V gene data show CDR1 as LGHNA and CDR2 as YNFKEQ. CDR3 sequence: CASSQEGGLGDEQFF. The CDR3 coding sequence is TGTGCCAGCAGCCAAGAGGGAGGGCTCGGGGATGAGCAGTTCTTC.

This chain's CDR3 is CASSLFGLGDTDTQYF. The DNA of the CDR3 is TGTGCCAGCAGCTTGTTTGGACTAGGCGACACAGATACGCAGTATTTT. The chain carries TRBV5-4 and TRBJ2-3; 7 nucleotides agree with TRBD2. V dropped 1 base and J dropped 2; count of bases not matched to a gene: 7. Germline V gene data show CDR1 as SGHNT and CDR2 as YYREEE (reference sequence). The CDR3 consists of 16 residues. The full variable domain, with the rest looked up from reference TRBV5-4 and TRBJ2-3, is ETGVTQSPTHLIKTRGQQVTLRCSSQSGHNTVSWYQQALGQGPQFIFQYYREEENGRGNFPPRFSGLQFPNYSSELNVNALELDDSALYLCASSLFGLGDTDTQYFGPGTRLTVL.